Shown below are 18 T cell receptor beta chains from a single sample sequenced in a study of cytomegalovirus exposure and HLA in healthy donors. 60 Vbeta and 13 Jbeta primers were used in PCR. Libraries were prepared by immunoSEQ multiplex PCR; TCRdb keeps only in-frame clonotypes and omits some of them. The repertoire holds about 160,000 clones, 82% seen once, with around 0.91% in the top ten. The source material was PBMCs. These receptors were obtained from a girl between 2 and 10 years old in good health and CMV-seropositive.

This CDR3 reads CASSPSGFSTDTQYF. The CDR3 DNA sequence: TGTGCCAGCAGCCCCTCGGGGTTTAGCACAGATACGCAGTATTTT. The chain combines TRBV11-2 with TRBJ2-3, with D perhaps matching TRBD2 (5 bases). V lost 5 bases to trimming and J lost 0 bases, with 12 bases between them. The CDR3 has 15 residues. The germline V gene has CDR1 SGHAT and CDR2 FQNNGV.

This clone was observed a handful of times. This chain links TRBV6-1 with TRBJ2-5; possible D gene TRBD1, 6 bases. This CDR3 contains 14 residues. V was clipped by 1 base and J by 4 bases, with 10 bases between them. In germline, CDR1 is MNHNS, CDR2 SASEGT. The CDR3 region is CASSEGIRGETQYF. In DNA, the CDR3 is TGTGCCAGCAGTGAAGGGATCAGGGGAGAGACCCAGTACTTC.

The CDR3 region is CASRSWGSMNTEAFF. CDR3 bases: TGTGCCAGCAGATCATGGGGCAGTATGAACACTGAAGCTTTCTTT. V gene TRBV27 combines with J gene TRBJ1-1; TRBD1 is a possible D gene (5 bases). CDR1 MNHEY and CDR2 SMNVEV come from the germline V gene (reference sequence). The CDR3 covers 15 residues. V was shortened by 6 bases and J by 0 bases, with 14 bases between the two germline ends.

A note on this clone: The same CDR3 also results from other DNA sequences found in this sample. The chain employs TRBV5-1 and TRBJ1-1, with 8 bases identical to TRBD1. CDR3 size: 13 residues. The J segment lost 4 bases and the V segment lost 4 bases, leaving 3 bases of the junction unmatched. CDR1 and CDR2 from the germline V gene are SGHRS and YFSETQ. The CDR3 sequence: CASSPQGGTEAFF. The CDR3 nucleotides are TGCGCCAGCAGCCCACAGGGGGGCACTGAAGCTTTCTTT. Full variable domain (rest looked up from reference TRBV5-1 and TRBJ1-1): KAGVTQTPRYLIKTRGQQVTLSCSPISGHRSVSWYQQTPGQGLQFLFEYFSETQRNKGNFPGRFSGRQFSNSRSEMNVSTLELGDSALYLCASSPQGGTEAFFGQGTRLTVV.

The CDR3 protein is CASSRGLGAKNIQYF. CDR3 DNA sequence: TGTGCCAGCAGTCGAGGCCTCGGGGCCAAAAACATTCAGTACTTC. The chain links TRBV28 to TRBJ2-4; D unclear. Trimming stripped 5 bases from V and 1 base from J, with 12 bases between. CDR3 length: 15 residues. Germline CDR1 reads MDHEN; CDR2 reads SYDVKM.

The chain employs TRBV5-1 and TRBJ1-1; 7 bases are shared with TRBD1. CDR1 and CDR2 (germline): SGHRS, YFSETQ. J gave up 3 bases and V 1 base, and 3 bases lay outside the gene matches. The CDR3 extends over 14 amino acids. The CDR3 coding sequence is TGCGCCAGCAGCTTGACAGGGGCAGACACTGAAGCTTTCTTT. Amino acid sequence: CASSLTGADTEAFF.

This clone was recorded once. This could be a read error, since a much larger clone is one nucleotide away. The genes are TRBV6-5 and TRBJ2-2; 10 nucleotides line up with TRBD2. The CDR3 spans 15 residues. Trimming took 4 bases from V and 1 from J; bases not matched to a gene: 0. The V gene's germline CDR1 is MNHEY and CDR2 SVGAGI. Here the CDR3 DNA reads TGTGCCAGCAGTTGGACTAGCGGGAACACCGGGGAGCTGTTTTTT. Its protein is CASSWTSGNTGELFF.

The rearrangement uses TRBV18 and TRBJ2-7; 10 nucleotides match TRBD2. V shed 3 bases and J 2 bases; nucleotides not matched to a gene: 4. The CDR3 runs 15 residues. CDR1 is KGHSH, CDR2 LQKENI, per germline. CDR3 sequence reads: CASSPGAGGTYEQYF. DNA for the CDR3: TGTGCCAGCTCACCTGGAGCGGGAGGGACCTACGAGCAGTACTTC.

In this sample, this clone turned up a few times. The chain joins TRBV7-9 to TRBJ2-7; 10 bases align to TRBD2. Germline-derived CDR1 and CDR2 are SEHNR and FQNEAQ (reference sequence). The CDR3 totals 15 residues. The junction had 6 bases not matched to a gene; V was cut back by 1 base and J by 6 bases. The DNA of the CDR3 is TGTGCCAGCAGCTTAGGGGGACTAGCGCCGGGCGAGCAGTACTTC. Translation: CASSLGGLAPGEQYF.

The chain employs TRBV29-1 and TRBJ2-5; 7 bases are a match to TRBD2. V dropped 2 bases and J dropped 5; count of bases not matched to a gene: 5. The CDR3 length is 13 residues. Germline V lookup: CDR1 SQVTM, CDR2 ANQGSEA. The chain's CDR3 is CSVEKKGGETQYF. In DNA, the CDR3 is TGCAGCGTTGAAAAGAAGGGAGGGGAGACCCAGTACTTC.

The chain combines TRBV30 with TRBJ2-3, with D possibly matching TRBD2 (5 bases). Germline CDR1 GTSNPN, CDR2 SVGIG (reference sequence). The CDR3 has 12 residues. Trimming cost V 4 bases and J 2 bases, with 7 bases left between them. In DNA, the CDR3 is TGTGCCTGGACGACTATCACAGATACGCAGTATTTT. Translation gives CAWTTITDTQYF.

This rearrangement joins TRBV5-1 to TRBJ1-2; 9 bases fit TRBD1. The germline V gene has CDR1 SGHRS and CDR2 YFSETQ. Unmatched junction bases numbered 8, after V lost 1 base and J lost 4 bases. The CDR3 has 16 residues. In DNA form, the CDR3 reads TGCGCCAGCAGCTTGTCCGCACAGGGGGCGACCTATGGCTACACCTTC. Its protein product is CASSLSAQGATYGYTF.

This clone is a singleton in its sample. This sequence joins TRBV4-1 and TRBJ2-7; 10 bases are shared with TRBD1. There are 16 residues in the CDR3. Germline V gene sequence: CDR1 MGHRA, CDR2 YSYEKL. Unmatched junction bases numbered 6, after V lost 3 bases and J lost 1 base. CDR3: CASSQTPGQGSYEQYF. The CDR3 DNA is TGCGCCAGCAGCCAGACCCCGGGACAGGGGTCCTACGAGCAGTACTTC.

This chain connects TRBV7-3 to TRBJ2-3; 9 positions match TRBD2. The CDR3 has 16 amino acids. J gave up 5 bases and V 2 bases, and 8 bases lay outside the gene matches. Germline values: CDR1 SGHTA, CDR2 FQGTGA. The CDR3 here is CASSLGGGRAVDTQYF. The CDR3 nucleotides read TGTGCCAGCAGCTTAGGCGGCGGGAGGGCCGTAGATACGCAGTATTTT.

The J gene is TRBJ2-7, the V gene TRBV27; 8 bases line up with TRBD1. V gave up 2 bases and J gave up 3 bases; unmatched junction bases: 9. The CDR3 has 16 residues. Germline assignment: CDR1 MNHEY and CDR2 SMNVEV (reference sequence). The CDR3 DNA is TGTGCCAGCAGTTTAAAGAAGACAGGGGCAGACTACGAGCAGTACTTC. Its protein is CASSLKKTGADYEQYF.

The chain uses TRBV4-1 and TRBJ1-5; 7 nucleotides align to TRBD1. V was clipped by 2 bases and J by 0 bases; unmatched bases: 10. The CDR3 length is 18 residues. Germline V CDR1 and CDR2: MGHRA, YSYEKL. The CDR3 coding sequence is TGCGCCAGCAGCCAACATTCTCCCGGGACAGCTAGCAATCAGCCCCAGCATTTT. It is translated as CASSQHSPGTASNQPQHF.

This rearrangement joins TRBV6-6 to TRBJ2-1; TRBD1 agrees at 11 bases. CDR1 MNHNY and CDR2 SVGAGI come from the germline V gene (reference sequence). The CDR3 has 14 amino acids. The V and J ends lost 4 bases and 7 bases, in that order; junction bases with no gene match: 3. The CDR3 loop is CASSLGQGGNEQFF. In DNA, the CDR3 is TGTGCCAGCAGTTTGGGACAGGGGGGGAATGAGCAGTTCTTC.

This chain joins TRBV5-4 and TRBJ1-1; tentative D call: TRBD1 (5 bases). The V end lost 4 bases, the J end lost 0 bases, and 10 bases lay between the germline ends. The CDR3 totals 14 residues. The germline gives CDR1 SGHNT, CDR2 YYREEE (reference sequence). Here the CDR3 DNA reads TGTGCCAGCAGCCCGGACACTGTGAACACTGAAGCTTTCTTT. It codes for CASSPDTVNTEAFF.